This T cell receptor (beta chain) is from a study of shared clonotypes between healthy human individuals. Assay: immunoSEQ multiplex PCR; the TCRdb copy retains only in-frame clones and omits some. The sample has approximately 2.1 million clones, approximately 95% seen once. Germline assignment: CDR1 PRHDT and CDR2 FYEKMQ (reference sequence). Trimming pared 3 bases from V and 3 bases from J, leaving 12 bases between. This CDR3 is 14 amino acids long. This chain joins TRBV13 and TRBJ2-7; D perhaps matches TRBD1 (5 bases). The sequencing sample was made of naive CD4+ T cells from PBMCs. Subset meaning: CD45RA+ positively selected. The sequence was collected from a man between 18 and 35 years old in good health. Some clones in this sample may be carry-over from other donors' samples. CDR3 in amino acids: CASSLSRESYEQYF. CDR3 coding DNA: TGTGCCAGCAGCTTGTCCAGGGAAAGCTACGAGCAGTACTTC. Full variable domain (missing parts from reference TRBV13 and TRBJ2-7): AAGVIQSPRHLIKEKRETATLKCYPIPRHDTVYWYQQGPGQDPQFLISFYEKMQSDKGSIPDRFSAQQFSDYHSELNMSSLELGDSALYFCASSLSRESYEQYFGPGTRLTVT.